A selection of T cell receptor beta chains follows, all from one sample in a study of graft-versus-host responses after intestinal transplantation. The antigens these receptors bind are not known. Libraries were prepared by immunoSEQ multiplex PCR; TCRdb keeps only in-frame clonotypes and omits some of them. The sample holds over 85,000 clones, about 95% seen once. The specimen was unstimulated CD4+ T cells sorted from spleen or lymph node cells, collected before transplant. These receptors were obtained from a human donor who was the organ donor for an intestinal transplant. CDR3s include the opening cysteine and the closing phenylalanine or tryptophan. The D gene is left open where the match is weak. Not all rows give a size; the values are once, few, many and, for expanded clones, a class.

abundance	len	d_gene	j_gene	v_gene	CDR3aa	CDR3nt
NA	13	TRBD1	TRBJ2-7	TRBV12-5	CASGWDRLNEQYF	TGTGCTAGTGGCTGGGACAGATTAAACGAGCAGTACTTC
NA	17	NA	TRBJ1-6	TRBV4-1	CASSQDPGWSGGSPLHF	TGCGCCAGCAGCCAAGATCCAGGGTGGAGTGGGGGTTCACCCCTCCACTTT
NA	14	NA	TRBJ1-4	TRBV5-1	CASSLSESPKKLFF	TGCGCCAGCAGTCTCAGCGAATCCCCCAAAAAACTGTTTTTT
NA	13	TRBD1	TRBJ1-1	TRBV14	CASRKQGGTEAFF	TGTGCCAGCAGAAAACAGGGGGGAACTGAAGCTTTCTTT
NA	16	NA	TRBJ2-3	TRBV9	CASSAGLPISTDTQYF	TGTGCCAGCAGCGCTGGACTACCGATTAGCACAGATACGCAGTATTTT
NA	13	NA	TRBJ1-4	TRBV7-2	CASTGTVNEKLFF	TGTGCCAGCACCGGGACCGTTAATGAAAAACTGTTTTTT
NA	13	NA	TRBJ2-3	TRBV7-9	CASSFGRADTQYF	TGTGCCAGCAGCTTCGGTCGCGCAGATACGCAGTATTTT
NA	16	TRBD1	TRBJ1-2	TRBV2	CASSPALDRASYGYTF	TGTGCCAGCAGTCCGGCTCTAGACAGGGCGAGCTATGGCTACACCTTC
NA	15	TRBD2	TRBJ2-1	TRBV4-2	CASSGAGLAGGEQFF	TGTGCCAGCAGCGGGGCCGGGCTAGCGGGGGGTGAGCAGTTCTTC
NA	15	NA	TRBJ1-3	TRBV19	CASSVNRPSGNTIYF	TGTGCCAGTAGTGTCAACAGGCCCTCTGGAAACACCATATATTTT
NA	15	NA	TRBJ1-1	TRBV5-5	CASSSKKQGNTEAFF	TGTGCCAGCAGCTCAAAAAAACAGGGGAACACTGAAGCTTTCTTT
NA	12	TRBD1	TRBJ1-5	TRBV2	CASSKDRGSQHF	TGTGCCAGCAGTAAGGACAGGGGTTCCCAGCATTTT
NA	14	TRBD1	TRBJ1-6	TRBV5-1	CASSWTGEDSPLHF	TGCGCCAGCAGCTGGACAGGGGAGGATTCACCCCTCCACTTT
NA	15	NA	TRBJ1-3	TRBV7-9	CASSDKGGDGNTIYF	TGTGCCAGCAGCGATAAGGGGGGGGATGGAAACACCATATATTTT
NA	18	TRBD1	TRBJ1-3	TRBV5-1	CASSLEPRTGRSGDTIYF	TGCGCCAGCAGCTTGGAGCCCAGGACAGGGAGGTCTGGAGACACCATATATTTT
NA	16	NA	TRBJ2-7	TRBV11-2	CASSLLSGPPAYEQYF	TGTGCCAGCAGCTTACTCAGCGGGCCGCCGGCCTACGAGCAGTACTTC
NA	19	TRBD1	TRBJ1-4	TRBV4-1	CASSQEGTGLGGSNEKLFF	TGCGCCAGCAGCCAAGAAGGGACAGGGCTAGGGGGTTCTAATGAAAAACTGTTTTTT
NA	14	NA	TRBJ1-2	TRBV6-5	CASRKAQGNYGYTF	TGTGCCAGCAGGAAAGCACAGGGTAACTATGGCTACACCTTC
NA	15	TRBD1	TRBJ2-2	TRBV11-2	CASSGGTGDPGELFF	TGTGCCAGCAGCGGTGGGACAGGGGATCCCGGGGAGCTGTTTTTT
once	16	NA	TRBJ1-5	TRBV5-8	CASSLGRGQPNQPQHF	TGTGCCAGCAGCTTGGGGCGGGGGCAACCTAATCAGCCCCAGCATTTT
NA	12	TRBD1	TRBJ1-2	TRBV10-3	CAIRDRDYGYTF	TGTGCCATCAGGGACAGGGACTATGGCTACACCTTC
NA	16	NA	TRBJ2-7	TRBV9	CASSARGTGGLYEQYF	TGTGCCAGCAGCGCGCGGGGGACAGGTGGTTTATACGAGCAGTACTTC
NA	15	NA	TRBJ1-1	TRBV2	CASCPGGIMNTEAFF	TGTGCCAGCTGCCCGGGGGGAATAATGAACACTGAAGCTTTCTTT
NA	14	NA	TRBJ1-5	TRBV19	CASSIRTGDQPQHF	TGTGCCAGTAGTATACGTACGGGGGATCAGCCCCAGCATTTT
NA	13	NA	TRBJ2-5	TRBV6-6	CASSYGSSETQYF	TGTGCCAGCAGTTACGGCAGCTCCGAGACCCAGTACTTC
NA	12	NA	TRBJ1-5	TRBV6-5	CASMDSNQPQHF	TGTGCCAGCATGGATAGCAATCAGCCCCAGCATTTT
NA	13	NA	TRBJ1-2	TRBV28	CASSSDTSYGYTF	TGTGCCAGCAGTTCTGATACCTCCTATGGCTACACCTTC
NA	14	NA	TRBJ1-1	TRBV7-9	CASSPRDSVTEAFF	TGTGCCAGCAGCCCGCGGGACTCGGTAACTGAAGCTTTCTTT
NA	14	TRBD1	TRBJ2-2	TRBV5-1	CASSYTGGSGELFF	TGCGCCAGCAGTTACACAGGGGGCTCCGGGGAGCTGTTTTTT
NA	15	NA	TRBJ2-2	TRBV10-3	CAISQAKVNTGELFF	TGTGCCATCAGCCAAGCGAAAGTGAACACCGGGGAGCTGTTTTTT
NA	18	TRBD1	TRBJ1-1	TRBV27	CASSFGRGQGAFIAEAFF	TGTGCCAGCAGTTTTGGTAGGGGACAGGGGGCATTTATTGCTGAAGCTTTCTTT
NA	17	TRBD2	TRBJ2-1	TRBV7-8	CASSLRPGLADYNEQFF	TGTGCCAGCAGCTTACGACCTGGACTAGCGGATTACAATGAGCAGTTCTTC
NA	15	NA	TRBJ1-5	TRBV6-1	CASSGTGYSNQPQHF	TGTGCCAGCAGTGGGACCGGATATAGCAATCAGCCCCAGCATTTT
NA	13	NA	TRBJ1-1	TRBV5-5	CASSTTQNTEAFF	TGTGCCAGCAGCACGACACAGAACACTGAAGCTTTCTTT
few	15	NA	TRBJ1-5	TRBV6-5	CASSLTRDTNQPQHF	TGTGCCAGCAGCCTGACGCGGGACACCAATCAGCCCCAGCATTTT
NA	15	NA	TRBJ1-1	TRBV7-2	CASSLEGGRLTEAFF	TGTGCCAGCAGCTTAGAGGGGGGGCGCCTGACTGAAGCTTTCTTT
NA	13	NA	TRBJ1-5	TRBV2	CASRGDNNQPQHF	TGTGCCAGCAGGGGGGACAACAATCAGCCCCAGCATTTT
NA	16	NA	TRBJ1-5	TRBV7-2	CASSLAPGYSNQPQHF	TGTGCCAGCAGCTTAGCCCCAGGGTATAGCAATCAGCCCCAGCATTTT
NA	15	TRBD1	TRBJ1-5	TRBV5-1	CASSLTGDSNQPQHF	TGCGCCAGCAGCTTGACAGGGGATAGCAATCAGCCCCAGCATTTT
NA	17	NA	TRBJ1-6	TRBV11-2	CASSQARGSSYNSPLHF	TGTGCCAGCAGTCAGGCCCGGGGCAGCAGTTATAATTCACCCCTCCACTTT